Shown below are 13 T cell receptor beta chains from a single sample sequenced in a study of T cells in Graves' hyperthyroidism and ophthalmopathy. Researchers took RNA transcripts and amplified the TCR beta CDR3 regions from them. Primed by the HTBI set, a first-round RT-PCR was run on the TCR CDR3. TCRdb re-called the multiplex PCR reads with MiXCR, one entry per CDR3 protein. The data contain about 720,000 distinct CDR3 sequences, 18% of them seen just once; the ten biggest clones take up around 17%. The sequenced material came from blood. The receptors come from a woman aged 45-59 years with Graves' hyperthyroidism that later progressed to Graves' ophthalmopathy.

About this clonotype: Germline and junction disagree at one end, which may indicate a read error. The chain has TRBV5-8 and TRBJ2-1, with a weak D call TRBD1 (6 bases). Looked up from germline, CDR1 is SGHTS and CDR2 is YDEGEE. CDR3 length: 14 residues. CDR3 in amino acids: CARSFMQGNGEQFF. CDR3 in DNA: TGTGCCAGGAGCTTTATGCAGGGGAACGGTGAGCAGTTCTTC.

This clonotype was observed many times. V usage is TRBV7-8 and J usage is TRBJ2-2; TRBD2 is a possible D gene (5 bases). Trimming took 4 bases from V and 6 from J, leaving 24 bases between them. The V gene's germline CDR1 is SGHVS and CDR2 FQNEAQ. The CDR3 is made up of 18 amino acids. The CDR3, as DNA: TGTGCCAGCAGCTCGTATATGTACAGCGGTGACGGGGCCGGGGAGCTGTTTTTT. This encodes CASSSYMYSGDGAGELFF.

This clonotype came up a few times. The CDR3 DNA reads as TGCAGCGTTGATGGGGACAGGGCCCTCGTCGACTATGGCTACACCTTC. This codes for CSVDGDRALVDYGYTF. The chain is built from TRBV29-1 and TRBJ1-2; TRBD1 agrees at 9 bases. This CDR3 region has 16 residues. The J segment lost 3 bases and the V segment lost 3 bases, leaving 11 bases of the junction unmatched. Germline assignment: CDR1 SQVTM and CDR2 ANQGSEA.

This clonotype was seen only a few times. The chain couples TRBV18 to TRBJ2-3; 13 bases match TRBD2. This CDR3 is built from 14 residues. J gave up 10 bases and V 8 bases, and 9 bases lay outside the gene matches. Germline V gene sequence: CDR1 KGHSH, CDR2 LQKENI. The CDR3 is CASAPGLAGSSQYF. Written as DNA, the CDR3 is TGTGCCAGCGCCCCGGGACTAGCGGGGTCGTCGCAGTATTTT.

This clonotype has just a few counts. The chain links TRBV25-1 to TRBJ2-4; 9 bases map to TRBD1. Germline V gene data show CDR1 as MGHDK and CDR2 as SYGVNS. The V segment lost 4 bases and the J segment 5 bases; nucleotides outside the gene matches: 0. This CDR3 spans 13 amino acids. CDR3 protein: CASSGQGENIQYF. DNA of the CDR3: TGTGCCAGCAGTGGACAGGGGGAAAACATTCAGTACTTC.

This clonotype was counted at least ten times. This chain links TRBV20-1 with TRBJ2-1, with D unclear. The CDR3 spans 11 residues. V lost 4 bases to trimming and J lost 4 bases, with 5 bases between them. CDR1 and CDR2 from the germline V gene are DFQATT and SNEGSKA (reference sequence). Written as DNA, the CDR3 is TGCAGTGCTACAGTTTACAATGAGCAGTTCTTC. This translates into CSATVYNEQFF.

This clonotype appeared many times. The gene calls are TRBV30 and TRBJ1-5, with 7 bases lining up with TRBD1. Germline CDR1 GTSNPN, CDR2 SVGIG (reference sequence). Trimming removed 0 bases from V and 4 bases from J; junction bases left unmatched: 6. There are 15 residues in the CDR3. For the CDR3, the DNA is TGTGCCTGGAGTGTACTAGCAGGGGGAAATCAGCCCCAGCATTTT. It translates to CAWSVLAGGNQPQHF.

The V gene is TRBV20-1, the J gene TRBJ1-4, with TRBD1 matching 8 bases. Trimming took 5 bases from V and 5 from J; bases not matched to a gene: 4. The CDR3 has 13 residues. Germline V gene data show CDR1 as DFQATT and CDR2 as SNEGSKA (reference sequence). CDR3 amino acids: CSAEDRVNEKLFF. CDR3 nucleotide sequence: TGCAGTGCTGAGGACAGGGTCAATGAAAAACTGTTTTTT.

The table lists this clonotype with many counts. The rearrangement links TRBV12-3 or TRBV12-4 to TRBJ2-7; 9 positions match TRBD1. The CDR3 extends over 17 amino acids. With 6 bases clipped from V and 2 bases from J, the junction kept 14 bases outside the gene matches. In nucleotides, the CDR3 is TGTGCCAGCAGGGTCCGGGACAGGGAGAAACGACCCTACGAGCAGTACTTC. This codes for CASRVRDREKRPYEQYF.

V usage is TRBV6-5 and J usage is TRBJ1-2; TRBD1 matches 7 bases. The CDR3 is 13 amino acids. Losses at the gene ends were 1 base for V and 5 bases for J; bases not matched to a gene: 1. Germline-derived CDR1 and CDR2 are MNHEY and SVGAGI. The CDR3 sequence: CASSYFRGYGYTF. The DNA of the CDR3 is TGTGCCAGCAGTTACTTCAGGGGGTATGGCTACACCTTC.

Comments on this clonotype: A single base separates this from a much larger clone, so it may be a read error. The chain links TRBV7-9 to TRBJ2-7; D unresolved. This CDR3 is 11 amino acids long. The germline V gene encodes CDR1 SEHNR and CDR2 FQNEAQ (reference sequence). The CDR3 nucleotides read TGTGCCAACAGCGAAAGCTACGAGCAGTACTTC. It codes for CANSESYEQYF.

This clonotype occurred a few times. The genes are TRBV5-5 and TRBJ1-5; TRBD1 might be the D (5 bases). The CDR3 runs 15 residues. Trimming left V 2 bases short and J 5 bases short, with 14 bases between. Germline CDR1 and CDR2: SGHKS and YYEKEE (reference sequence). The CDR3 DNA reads TGTGCCAGCAGCTTTTGGGGGAATGGGGATCAGCCCCAGCATTTT. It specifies CASSFWGNGDQPQHF.

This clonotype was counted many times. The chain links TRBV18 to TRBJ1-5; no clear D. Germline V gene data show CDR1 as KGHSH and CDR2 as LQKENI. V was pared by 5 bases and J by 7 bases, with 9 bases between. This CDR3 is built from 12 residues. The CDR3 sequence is CASSMGDQPQHF. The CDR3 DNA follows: TGTGCCAGCTCAATGGGCGACCAGCCCCAGCATTTT. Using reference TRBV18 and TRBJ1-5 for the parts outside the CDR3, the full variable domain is NAGVMQNPRHLVRRRGQEARLRCSPMKGHSHVYWYRQLPEEGLKFMVYLQKENIIDESGMPKERFSAEFPKEGPSILRIQQVVRGDSAAYFCASSMGDQPQHFGDGTRLSIL.